This is a list of T cell receptor beta chains from one sample in a study of OX40 agonist ivuxolimab in advanced cancers. The assay was immunoSEQ multiplex PCR, and TCRdb's table has in-frame clones only and misses some. Seen here are over 80,000 clones, around 85% observed once, and the top ten hold more than 5%. This specimen consisted of CD4+ or CD8+ T cells sorted from blood, obtained in a trial of the OX40 agonist ivuxolimab. The receptors were gathered from an adult with an advanced solid tumor such as melanoma, head and neck, liver or kidney cancer. CDR3s include the opening cysteine and the closing phenylalanine or tryptophan. Each record gives: J gene, V gene, clone size, D gene, CDR3 DNA, CDR3 protein. D genes are given only for firm matches. Only part of the rows carry a size: once, few, many, or a class if the clone is expanded.

j_call: TRBJ1-1; v_call: TRBV5-1; clone_size: once; d_call: -; cdr3_nt: TGCGCCAGCAGCTTGGTTCCGGGTAGCACTGAAGCTTTCTTT; cdr3_aa: CASSLVPGSTEAFF
j_call: TRBJ1-4; v_call: TRBV30; clone_size: -; d_call: -; cdr3_nt: TGTGCCTGGAGTGTGGGGGGTTCAACTAATGAAAAACTGTTTTTT; cdr3_aa: CAWSVGGSTNEKLFF
j_call: TRBJ1-6; v_call: TRBV5-4; clone_size: -; d_call: -; cdr3_nt: TGTGCCAGCAGCTCCAGGACGGCCGGATATAATTCACCCCTCCACTTT; cdr3_aa: CASSSRTAGYNSPLHF
j_call: TRBJ2-3; v_call: TRBV9; clone_size: -; d_call: -; cdr3_nt: TGTGCCAGTAAGACTTGGGATCTAGATACGCAGTATTTT; cdr3_aa: CASKTWDLDTQYF
j_call: TRBJ1-2; v_call: TRBV7-5; clone_size: -; d_call: -; cdr3_nt: TGTGCCAGAAGCCGACAGGGGGCATTTAGTAGTGGCTACACCTTC; cdr3_aa: CARSRQGAFSSGYTF
j_call: TRBJ2-1; v_call: TRBV6-1; clone_size: -; d_call: -; cdr3_nt: TGTGCCACCGAACTTCCCTACAATGAGCAGTTCTTC; cdr3_aa: CATELPYNEQFF
j_call: TRBJ1-2; v_call: TRBV29-1; clone_size: once; d_call: -; cdr3_nt: TGCAGCGTTGAATCGTTCGGGGGCTACACCTTC; cdr3_aa: CSVESFGGYTF
j_call: TRBJ2-2; v_call: TRBV6-5; clone_size: once; d_call: -; cdr3_nt: TGTGCCAGCAGGCGACAAGCGAACACCGGGGAGCTGTTTTTT; cdr3_aa: CASRRQANTGELFF
j_call: TRBJ2-3; v_call: TRBV5-1; clone_size: -; d_call: -; cdr3_nt: TGCGCCAGCAGCTTGGGACAGAGCACAGATACGCAGTATTTT; cdr3_aa: CASSLGQSTDTQYF
j_call: TRBJ2-1; v_call: TRBV7-3; clone_size: -; d_call: -; cdr3_nt: TGTGCCAGCAGCTTAAAATACGGCAATGAGCAGTTCTTC; cdr3_aa: CASSLKYGNEQFF
j_call: TRBJ2-5; v_call: TRBV5-5; clone_size: -; d_call: -; cdr3_nt: TGTGCCAGCAGCTTGTATCTGCGACAAGAGACCCAGTACTTC; cdr3_aa: CASSLYLRQETQYF
j_call: TRBJ2-7; v_call: TRBV6-6; clone_size: -; d_call: TRBD1; cdr3_nt: TGTGCCAGCAGTTACTCAGGGGGCGACTCCTACGAGCAGTACTTC; cdr3_aa: CASSYSGGDSYEQYF
j_call: TRBJ2-3; v_call: TRBV4-3; clone_size: -; d_call: -; cdr3_nt: TGCGCCAGCAGCCAAGGGCTCTTCTTTGGGTCAGATACGCAGTATTTT; cdr3_aa: CASSQGLFFGSDTQYF
j_call: TRBJ1-2; v_call: TRBV19; clone_size: -; d_call: TRBD1; cdr3_nt: TGTGCCAGTAAGCGGGACAGCAATTCTAACTATGGCTACACCTTC; cdr3_aa: CASKRDSNSNYGYTF
j_call: TRBJ1-2; v_call: TRBV2; clone_size: -; d_call: -; cdr3_nt: TGTGCCATTCTGACAGGTTCCCTCTATGGCTACACCTTC; cdr3_aa: CAILTGSLYGYTF
j_call: TRBJ2-2; v_call: TRBV27; clone_size: -; d_call: TRBD2; cdr3_nt: TGTGCCAGCCTCCCCCTAGCGGGAGTAAAGGGACGTAAAAGGGAGCTGTTTTTT; cdr3_aa: CASLPLAGVKGRKRELFF
j_call: TRBJ2-7; v_call: TRBV11-2; clone_size: -; d_call: -; cdr3_nt: TGTGCCAGCAGCTTAGATTGGGGGAACTCCTACGAGCAGTACTTC; cdr3_aa: CASSLDWGNSYEQYF
j_call: TRBJ1-1; v_call: TRBV27; clone_size: -; d_call: -; cdr3_nt: TGTGCCAGCAGTTTCCGGGAGGGCACTGAAGCTTTCTTT; cdr3_aa: CASSFREGTEAFF
j_call: TRBJ2-7; v_call: TRBV6-5; clone_size: -; d_call: TRBD2; cdr3_nt: TGTGCCAGCAGCTCAGCGGGGGGCGGTACCTACGAGCAGTACTTC; cdr3_aa: CASSSAGGGTYEQYF
j_call: TRBJ1-6; v_call: TRBV27; clone_size: -; d_call: -; cdr3_nt: TGTGCCAGCAGAGTCCAGGGAAGCTTGGGTTCACCCCTCCACTTT; cdr3_aa: CASRVQGSLGSPLHF
j_call: TRBJ1-1; v_call: TRBV23-1; clone_size: -; d_call: -; cdr3_nt: TGCGCCAGCGGTCGGACGGGCAGGTGGAACACTGAAGCTTTCTTT; cdr3_aa: CASGRTGRWNTEAFF
j_call: TRBJ1-5; v_call: TRBV10-2; clone_size: -; d_call: TRBD1; cdr3_nt: TGCGCCAGCAGTCGGACAGGGAGAGATCAGCCCCAGCATTTT; cdr3_aa: CASSRTGRDQPQHF
j_call: TRBJ1-3; v_call: TRBV7-7; clone_size: -; d_call: -; cdr3_nt: TGTGCTAGCGGCCCAAGCTCTGGAAACACCATATATTTT; cdr3_aa: CASGPSSGNTIYF
j_call: TRBJ1-1; v_call: TRBV7-6; clone_size: -; d_call: -; cdr3_nt: TGTGCCAGCAGCTCTAGAACGGGACCGTCATCTGAAGCTTTCTTT; cdr3_aa: CASSSRTGPSSEAFF
j_call: TRBJ2-1; v_call: TRBV30; clone_size: -; d_call: -; cdr3_nt: TGTGCCTCCACGGGACGTAGCAATTTTAATGAGCAGTTCTTC; cdr3_aa: CASTGRSNFNEQFF
j_call: TRBJ2-3; v_call: TRBV5-4; clone_size: -; d_call: -; cdr3_nt: TGTGCCAGCAGCTTGGCGGCAGGACTCAGCACAGATACGCAGTATTTT; cdr3_aa: CASSLAAGLSTDTQYF
j_call: TRBJ2-3; v_call: TRBV4-2; clone_size: few; d_call: TRBD2; cdr3_nt: TGTGCCAGCAGCCAAGAGATAAGCGGGGGGTGGACAGATACGCAGTATTTT; cdr3_aa: CASSQEISGGWTDTQYF
j_call: TRBJ2-3; v_call: TRBV5-1; clone_size: -; d_call: -; cdr3_nt: TGCGCCAGCAGCTTGGAAGCAGATACGCAGTATTTT; cdr3_aa: CASSLEADTQYF
j_call: TRBJ2-3; v_call: TRBV11-2; clone_size: -; d_call: TRBD1; cdr3_nt: TGTGCCAGCAGCTTCCCCCCGACAGGGATGGCCACAGATACGCAGTATTTT; cdr3_aa: CASSFPPTGMATDTQYF
j_call: TRBJ1-5; v_call: TRBV7-9; clone_size: -; d_call: TRBD1; cdr3_nt: TGTGCCAGCAGCGCCGATGACAGGGGATCGGGGCAGCCCCAGCATTTT; cdr3_aa: CASSADDRGSGQPQHF
j_call: TRBJ1-1; v_call: TRBV18; clone_size: -; d_call: -; cdr3_nt: TGTGCCAGCTCAATTTCTCTACAGTGGGAAAACACTGAAGCTTTCTTT; cdr3_aa: CASSISLQWENTEAFF
j_call: TRBJ2-5; v_call: TRBV6-1; clone_size: -; d_call: -; cdr3_nt: TGTGCCAGCAGTGGGCGGGTGGTCGGAAGTGGGGAGACCCAGTACTTC; cdr3_aa: CASSGRVVGSGETQYF
j_call: TRBJ1-1; v_call: TRBV15; clone_size: -; d_call: -; cdr3_nt: TGTGCCACCAGCAGGGGAATAGGGGGGCAGGGGACTGAAGCTTTCTTT; cdr3_aa: CATSRGIGGQGTEAFF
j_call: TRBJ1-4; v_call: TRBV2; clone_size: -; d_call: TRBD1; cdr3_nt: TGTGCCAGCAGTGGATACAGGGGGCAAGATGAAAAACTGTTTTTT; cdr3_aa: CASSGYRGQDEKLFF
j_call: TRBJ2-1; v_call: TRBV4-2; clone_size: few; d_call: -; cdr3_nt: TGTGCCAGCAGCCATCCTTCCGGTCCTTTGTTCTTC; cdr3_aa: CASSHPSGPLFF
j_call: TRBJ2-1; v_call: TRBV2; clone_size: -; d_call: TRBD1; cdr3_nt: TGTGCCAGCAGTGACCCAAGGACAGGCCATGAGCAGTTCTTC; cdr3_aa: CASSDPRTGHEQFF
j_call: TRBJ2-7; v_call: TRBV11-2; clone_size: -; d_call: -; cdr3_nt: TGTGCCAGCAGCCAGCAGGGATATCAGTCCGAGCAGTACTTC; cdr3_aa: CASSQQGYQSEQYF
j_call: TRBJ2-5; v_call: TRBV27; clone_size: -; d_call: -; cdr3_nt: TGTGCCAGGATAGGCGGGAAAGAGACCCAGTACTTC; cdr3_aa: CARIGGKETQYF
j_call: TRBJ1-1; v_call: TRBV10-1; clone_size: -; d_call: -; cdr3_nt: TGCGCCAGCAGTGAACGGAGGAGTGCCCCCACTGAAGCTTTCTTT; cdr3_aa: CASSERRSAPTEAFF